Below, 31 T cell receptor beta chains from the same sample are listed, as sequenced in a study of T cells in Graves' hyperthyroidism and ophthalmopathy. Researchers took RNA transcripts and amplified the TCR beta CDR3 regions from them. RT-PCR in the first round (using the HTBI primer set) targeted the TCR CDR3. TCRdb used MiXCR to reprocess the multiplex PCR reads, holding one entry per CDR3 protein. The sample contains hundreds of thousands of distinct CDR3 sequences, roughly 14% of which appear only once. Sequencing was done on a sample of blood. Receptors originate from a man aged 18 to 30 with Graves' ophthalmopathy.

This clonotype was seen repeatedly, ten times or more. The rearrangement uses TRBV20-1 and TRBJ2-1, with 8 nucleotides matching TRBD1. The V segment lost 1 base and the J segment 4 bases; nucleotides outside the gene matches: 9. The CDR3 is 16 amino acids. Germline CDR1 and CDR2: DFQATT and SNEGSKA (reference sequence). The CDR3 DNA is TGCAGTGCTAGAGGAGCAGGGGGCTCTCTTTACAATGAGCAGTTCTTC. It yields the protein CSARGAGGSLYNEQFF.

This clonotype was seen ten or more times. The CDR3 DNA sequence: TGTGCCAGCACCTACCTGGACAGCCGGACCCAGTACTTC. As protein: CASTYLDSRTQYF. This sequence joins TRBV5-5 and TRBJ2-5, with D possibly matching TRBD1 (6 bases). The CDR3 loop spans 13 amino acids. Germline CDR1 and CDR2: SGHKS and YYEKEE (reference sequence). V was pared by 6 bases and J by 7 bases, with 16 bases between.

This clonotype was seen at least ten times. This sequence joins TRBV12-3 or TRBV12-4 and TRBJ1-5; D gene uncertain. With 3 bases removed from V and 1 base from J, the gap between germline ends came to 7 bases. This CDR3 is 14 amino acids long. CDR3 amino acids: CASSFYKSNQPQHF. The CDR3 DNA is TGTGCCAGCAGTTTTTATAAGAGCAATCAGCCCCAGCATTTT.

There are many counts of this clonotype. J is TRBJ2-2 and V is TRBV20-1; 10 positions match TRBD1. The germline gives CDR1 DFQATT, CDR2 SNEGSKA (reference sequence). The CDR3 runs 15 residues. V lost 4 bases and J lost 3; bases outside the gene matches: 5. CDR3 residues: CSATTGTGDTGELFF. CDR3 DNA sequence: TGCAGTGCTACCACCGGGACAGGGGACACCGGGGAGCTGTTTTTT.

This clonotype was recorded a few times. The chain recombines TRBV6-1 with TRBJ2-1; 9 nucleotides line up with TRBD1. CDR3 length: 15 residues. With 6 bases clipped from V and 6 bases from J, the junction kept 9 bases outside the gene matches. Germline V gene data show CDR1 as MNHNS and CDR2 as SASEGT. The CDR3 region is CASRTPGQGINEQFF. The CDR3 nucleotides are TGTGCCAGCAGAACTCCGGGACAGGGTATCAATGAGCAGTTCTTC.

This clonotype has a handful of counts. The rearrangement links TRBV25-1 to TRBJ2-3, with 8 bases matching TRBD1. Losses at the gene ends were 6 bases for V and 2 bases for J; bases not matched to a gene: 4. This CDR3 is 14 amino acids long. Germline V gene data show CDR1 as MGHDK and CDR2 as SYGVNS. The CDR3: CASRGTGVTDTQYF. The CDR3 DNA is TGTGCCAGCAGAGGGACAGGCGTCACAGATACGCAGTATTTT.

This clonotype came up many times. The genes are TRBV7-2 and TRBJ1-2; D gene unclear. The V gene's germline CDR1 is SGHTA and CDR2 FQGNSA. The ends were cut back, 3 bases at V and 4 bases at J, with 15 bases in the middle. This CDR3 contains 15 residues. This CDR3 reads CASSFWQNTAYGYTF. The DNA of the CDR3 is TGTGCCAGCAGCTTTTGGCAAAATACCGCCTATGGCTACACCTTC.

This clonotype was seen ten or more times. This chain joins TRBV11-3 and TRBJ2-5; TRBD1 matches at 9 bases. Germline CDR1 SGHNT, CDR2 YENEEA. Losses at the gene ends were 8 bases for V and 4 bases for J; bases not matched to a gene: 8. The CDR3 is made up of 14 amino acids. The CDR3: CASWRGQGPETQYF. The DNA of the CDR3 is TGTGCCAGCTGGAGAGGACAGGGGCCAGAGACCCAGTACTTC.

This clonotype was counted many times. J is TRBJ1-5 and V is TRBV3-1; D call uncertain. Per the germline V gene, CDR1 is LGHDT and CDR2 is YNNKEL (reference sequence). V was clipped by 1 base and J by 5 bases, with 9 bases between them. CDR3 size: 14 residues. This CDR3 is CASSQGGRDQPQHF. The CDR3 DNA follows: TGTGCCAGCAGCCAAGGAGGTCGAGATCAGCCCCAGCATTTT.

This clonotype appeared many times. The rearrangement uses TRBV6-1 and TRBJ2-6; D gene uncertain. Germline CDR1 and CDR2: MNHNS and SASEGT. Trimming removed 3 bases at V and 0 bases at J, with 6 bases between. The CDR3 is 15 amino acids. The CDR3 DNA reads TGTGCCAGCAGTGATGTGAGCTCTGGGGCCAACGTCCTGACTTTC. Its translation is CASSDVSSGANVLTF.

The chain employs TRBV5-8 and TRBJ2-7, with 11 bases aligning to TRBD1. Germline-derived CDR1 and CDR2 are SGHTS and YDEGEE. The CDR3 sequence is 15 residues long. Unmatched junction bases numbered 4, after V lost 0 bases and J lost 5 bases. The CDR3 DNA is TGTGCCAGCAGCTTGGGCCGGGACAGGGGGAACGAGCAGTACTTC. Translating gives CASSLGRDRGNEQYF.

This clonotype has more than one count but fewer than ten. This chain joins TRBV7-6 and TRBJ1-2; D is undetermined. V was pared by 1 base and J by 10 bases, with 10 bases between. This CDR3 spans 12 amino acids. Germline values: CDR1 SGHVS, CDR2 FNYEAQ. The CDR3 bases are TGTGCCAGCAGCTTAGTGGACGGTGTCTACACCTTC. This codes for CASSLVDGVYTF.

This clonotype has at least ten counts. The chain uses TRBV30 and TRBJ1-5, with D possibly matching TRBD1 (5 bases). Trimming took 3 bases from V and 0 from J, leaving 6 bases between them. The CDR3 has 13 residues. CDR1 and CDR2 (germline): GTSNPN, SVGIG (reference sequence). DNA for the CDR3: TGTGCCTGGAGCAGGGATAGCAATCAGCCCCAGCATTTT. Encoded protein: CAWSRDSNQPQHF.

The genes are TRBV6-5 and TRBJ1-1; D is possibly TRBD1 (5 bases). CDR3 length: 20 residues. Trimming removed 4 bases at V and 4 bases at J, with 31 bases between. CDR1 and CDR2 (germline): MNHEY, SVGAGI. Written as DNA, the CDR3 is TGTGCCAGCAGTTTAATACCCAACCTTAGGCTGGGGGGTTACGGCACTGAAGCTTTCTTT. Its protein product is CASSLIPNLRLGGYGTEAFF.

This clonotype was recorded many times. The chain recombines TRBV5-7 with TRBJ2-1, with 10 bases lining up with TRBD1. TRBV5-7 is marked as an open reading frame, function uncertain. This CDR3 has 16 amino acids. The junction had 8 bases not matched to a gene; V was cut back by 4 bases and J by 4 bases. This chain's CDR3 is CASSGAGTGDYNEQFF. CDR3 sequence (DNA): TGTGCCAGCAGCGGAGCCGGGACAGGGGATTACAATGAGCAGTTCTTC.

Ten or more counts support this clonotype. This chain joins TRBV2 and TRBJ2-7; 9 nucleotides line up with TRBD1. Germline CDR1 SNHLY, CDR2 FYNNEI. The trim removed 3 bases at V and 2 bases at J, leaving 11 bases unmatched. CDR3 length: 17 residues. The CDR3: CASSDTPGTGKTYEQYF. The CDR3 DNA reads as TGTGCCAGCAGTGATACCCCCGGGACAGGGAAAACCTACGAGCAGTACTTC.

At least ten counts were recorded for this clonotype. The chain carries TRBV3-1 and TRBJ1-1; no firm D call. CDR1 is LGHDT and CDR2 is YNNKEL in the germline V gene (reference sequence). V shed 6 bases and J shed 2 bases, with 10 bases lying between them. CDR3 length: 13 residues. The CDR3 spells CASSLTSNTEAFF. CDR3 nucleotide sequence: TGTGCCAGCAGTTTGACCAGTAACACTGAAGCTTTCTTT.

This clonotype has at least ten counts. CDR3 sequence reads: CAIKPRDTSYEQYF. The CDR3 nucleotides are TGTGCCATCAAACCCAGGGACACCTCGTACGAGCAGTACTTC. This chain joins TRBV7-9 and TRBJ2-7; D perhaps matches TRBD1 (6 bases). The CDR3 is made up of 14 amino acids. Germline assignment: CDR1 SEHNR and CDR2 FQNEAQ (reference sequence). V was shortened by 10 bases and J by 4 bases, with 20 bases between the two germline ends.

V gene TRBV6-1 combines with J gene TRBJ1-1, with a possible D match to TRBD1 (5 bases). Germline CDR1 reads MNHNS; CDR2 reads SASEGT. V lost 6 bases and J 6 bases, leaving 14 bases between the germline ends. This CDR3 is built from 13 residues. CDR3 protein: CASRIGVNAEAFF. The CDR3 DNA sequence: TGTGCCAGCAGGATAGGGGTTAACGCTGAAGCTTTCTTT.

The DNA for the CDR3 is TGTGCCACCCGGTTGGGGGAGATCTATGGCTACACCTTC. Translating gives CATRLGEIYGYTF. J is TRBJ1-2 and V is TRBV10-3, with D possibly matching TRBD1 (5 bases). The CDR3 contains 13 residues. CDR1 and CDR2 from the germline V gene are ENHRY and SYGVKD. The V and J ends lost 10 bases and 4 bases respectively, with 16 bases between them.

There are a few counts of this clonotype. The V gene is TRBV15, the J gene TRBJ2-7; maybe TRBD1 (6 bases). The ends were cut back, 6 bases at V and 3 bases at J, with 12 bases in the middle. CDR3 length: 13 amino acids. Germline V lookup: CDR1 LNHNV, CDR2 YYDKDF (reference sequence). The CDR3 nucleotides read TGTGCCACCAGTAGGGACACGAACTACGAGCAGTACTTC. Encoded protein: CATSRDTNYEQYF.

This clonotype was counted a few times. The V and J genes are TRBV10-3 and TRBJ2-3; D tentatively reads TRBD1 or TRBD2 (5 bases each). The CDR3 has 14 residues. The germline V gene has CDR1 ENHRY and CDR2 SYGVKD. Deletions cut 4 bases from V and 0 bases from J, with 8 bases between. CDR3 DNA sequence: TGTGCCATCAGTGTTTGGGGGAGCACAGATACGCAGTATTTT. Translation: CAISVWGSTDTQYF.

About this clonotype itself: A read error is possible here, since a much larger clone lies one base away. V gene TRBV27 combines with J gene TRBJ1-2, with TRBD1 matching over 7 bases. Germline CDR1 is MNHEY and CDR2 is SMNVEV (reference sequence). This CDR3 contains 13 residues. The DNA of the CDR3 is TGTGCCAGCGGGAAGACAGGGACCTATGGCTTCACCTTC. Protein sequence: CASGKTGTYGFTF.

The sample holds many counts of this clonotype. The chain uses TRBV2 and TRBJ2-7, with unresolved D. Deletions cut 4 bases from V and 3 bases from J, with 4 bases between. The CDR3 sequence is 11 residues long. Germline V lookup: CDR1 SNHLY, CDR2 FYNNEI. CDR3 amino acids: CASSGVYEQYF. CDR3 nucleotide sequence: TGTGCCAGCAGTGGGGTCTACGAGCAGTACTTC.

This clonotype appeared a few times. The gene calls are TRBV6-1 and TRBJ2-7, with D maybe TRBD2 (6 bases). Germline CDR1 and CDR2: MNHNS and SASEGT. V gave up 5 bases and J gave up 5 bases, with 19 bases separating them. The CDR3 length is 15 residues. This CDR3 is CASSSGLSSYDEQYF. The CDR3 nucleotides are TGTGCCAGCAGTTCGGGACTTTCCTCCTACGACGAGCAGTACTTC.

This clonotype was recorded at least ten times. The chain couples TRBV7-2 to TRBJ1-1; D remains unclear. Trimming cost V 1 base and J 9 bases, with 15 bases left between them. The germline V gene encodes CDR1 SGHTA and CDR2 FQGNSA. This CDR3 spans 14 amino acids. The CDR3 here is CASSLGFSTSQAFF. The CDR3 bases are TGTGCCAGCAGCTTAGGCTTCTCGACTTCGCAAGCTTTCTTT.

This clonotype was recorded a few times. The J gene is TRBJ1-2, the V gene TRBV15, with D perhaps matching TRBD1 (6 bases). The germline V gene encodes CDR1 LNHNV and CDR2 YYDKDF (reference sequence). V lost 5 bases to trimming and J lost 7 bases, with 14 bases between them. The CDR3 extends over 13 amino acids. In DNA, the CDR3 is TGTGCCACCAGCGGAGGACAGACTGGTGGCTACACCTTC. This codes for CATSGGQTGGYTF.

This clonotype was counted at least ten times. The chain couples TRBV12-3 or TRBV12-4 to TRBJ2-1; D may be TRBD2 (6 bases). The length of the CDR3 is 15 residues. V was clipped by 1 base and J by 5 bases, with 12 bases between them. CDR3 sequence reads: CASSLVALANNEQFF. The CDR3 bases are TGTGCCAGCAGTTTAGTCGCTCTAGCGAACAATGAGCAGTTCTTC.

The V gene is TRBV2, the J gene TRBJ2-1, with D possibly matching TRBD2 (6 bases). V shed 7 bases and J shed 10 bases, with 17 bases lying between them. Germline loops: CDR1 SNHLY, CDR2 FYNNEI. CDR3 size: 13 residues. The CDR3 here is CASNQAKAGEQFF. The DNA of the CDR3 is TGTGCCAGCAATCAAGCGAAGGCGGGGGAGCAGTTCTTC.

This clonotype occurred many times. The rearrangement joins TRBV5-6 to TRBJ2-5, with D tentatively TRBD2 (7 bases). The CDR3 runs 14 residues. Germline V gene lookup returns CDR1 SGHDT and CDR2 YYEEEE. Trimming pared 5 bases from V and 5 bases from J, leaving 16 bases between. CDR3 in DNA: TGTGCCAGCAGTTTCGTTGGGGGGGCGGAGACCCAGTACTTC. This translates into CASSFVGGAETQYF.

The V call is TRBV7-8, the J call TRBJ2-7; 7 nucleotides agree with TRBD1. Germline CDR1 reads SGHVS; CDR2 reads FQNEAQ. Losses at the gene ends were 5 bases for V and 5 bases for J; bases not matched to a gene: 6. The CDR3 sequence is 13 residues long. CDR3 in amino acids: CASSVTGWNEQYF. In DNA, the CDR3 is TGTGCCAGCAGCGTGACAGGGTGGAACGAGCAGTACTTC.